The clone carrying this TCR beta chain was seen just once. What it binds is unknown. This record belongs to a study of cytomegalovirus exposure and HLA in healthy donors. Study-level points and caveats: Around 160 TCR beta chains were listed as cytomegalovirus-associated.

CDR3 size: 12 residues. Germline V gene lookup returns CDR1 SGHRS and CDR2 YFSETQ. V lost 5 bases and J 7 bases, leaving 10 bases between the germline ends. Libraries were prepared by immunoSEQ multiplex PCR; TCRdb keeps only in-frame clonotypes and omits some of them. The sample has around 190,000 clones, roughly 81% seen once. Sequenced material: PBMCs. J is TRBJ2-1 and V is TRBV5-1; no clear D gene. The receptor was derived from a woman aged 25 to 39 in good health and CMV-seronegative. The CDR3 nucleotides read TGCGCCAGCAGACCCGACAAGAATGAGCAGTTCTTC. Protein sequence: CASRPDKNEQFF.